These 13 T cell receptor beta chains were sequenced from one sample in a study of PD-1 blockade in mismatch repair-deficient tumors. Generated by immunoSEQ multiplex PCR, the TCRdb table keeps only in-frame clones and is missing some. The table lists 80,000 to 100,000 clones, roughly 80% of them singletons, with roughly 2.6% in the top ten. The sample here was peripheral blood, taken 12 weeks after starting pembrolizumab. The receptors come from an adult with mismatch repair-deficient cancer.

The V gene is TRBV11-3, the J gene TRBJ2-5, with TRBD2 as a possible D gene (5 bases). Gene TRBJ2-7 matches the end of the DNA better, so the J call may be wrong. The CDR3 runs 13 residues. Germline values: CDR1 SGHNT, CDR2 YENEEA. CDR3 protein: CASSPNSGYEQYF. CDR3 in DNA: TGTGCCAGCAGCCCCAATTCGGGGTACGAGCAGTACTTC.

The rearrangement joins TRBV4-2 to TRBJ1-5; no firm D call. Trimming stripped 1 base from V and 7 bases from J, with 11 bases between. CDR3 length: 14 residues. Germline CDR1 is LGHNA and CDR2 is YNFKEQ. CDR3 residues: CASSQGGPNQPQHF. The DNA for the CDR3 is TGTGCCAGCAGCCAAGGCGGACCCAACCAGCCCCAGCATTTT.

The chain couples TRBV19 to TRBJ2-3; a possible D gene is TRBD1 (6 bases). The ends were cut back, 5 bases at V and 1 base at J, with 10 bases in the middle. The CDR3 runs to 14 residues. Germline CDR1 reads LNHDA; CDR2 reads SQIVND (reference sequence). CDR3: CASSGQIGTDTQYF. The DNA for the CDR3 is TGTGCCAGTAGTGGACAGATCGGCACAGATACGCAGTATTTT.

The chain combines TRBV25-1 with TRBJ1-2; D unresolved. The CDR3 is made up of 13 amino acids. CDR1 MGHDK and CDR2 SYGVNS come from the germline V gene. V was shortened by 3 bases and J by 4 bases, with 9 bases between the two germline ends. The CDR3 region has the DNA TGTGCCAGCAGTGAGCGGGGTTCCTATGGCTACACCTTC. Amino acid sequence: CASSERGSYGYTF.

This chain connects TRBV11-2 to TRBJ2-7; no firm D call. V shed 0 bases and J shed 3 bases, with 6 bases lying between them. The CDR3 runs to 13 residues. CDR1 and CDR2 (germline): SGHAT, FQNNGV. CDR3: CASSLDHNYEQYF. CDR3 DNA: TGTGCCAGCAGCTTAGACCACAACTACGAGCAGTACTTC.

The V call is TRBV10-3, the J call TRBJ1-3; D remains unclear. Trimming stripped 8 bases from V and 2 bases from J, with 4 bases between. Looked up from germline, CDR1 is ENHRY and CDR2 is SYGVKD. CDR3 size: 11 residues. As DNA, the CDR3 is TGTGCCATCGGGGCTGGAAACACCATATATTTT. This gives the protein CAIGAGNTIYF.

This clone is a singleton in its sample. The J gene is TRBJ2-3, the V gene TRBV21-1; the table gives TRBD2 as D, unverified against the DNA. TRBV21-1 is a documented pseudogene. The CDR3 is 14 amino acids. CDR3 nucleotides: TGTGCCAGCAGCAAGTTACACCGACTCGGTAGTAAGTATTTT. It encodes CASSKLHRLGSKYF.

Note on this clone: The junction differs from germline at one of its ends, possibly a read error. The chain uses TRBV7-9 and TRBJ1-1; tentative D call: TRBD1 (5 bases). The germline gives CDR1 SEHNR, CDR2 FQNEAQ (reference sequence). The CDR3 consists of 13 residues. CDR3 DNA: TGCGCCAGCAGCTTTGACAGCCCCACTGAAGCTTTCTTT. Amino acid sequence: CASSFDSPTEAFF.

The J gene is TRBJ1-1, the V gene TRBV11-2, with D unclear. The germline V gene has CDR1 SGHAT and CDR2 FQNNGV. Trimming removed 7 bases at V and 4 bases at J, with 13 bases between. There are 13 residues in the CDR3. The CDR3, as DNA: TGTGCCAGCACCCTAGGGCGGAGCACTGAAGCTTTCTTT. It encodes CASTLGRSTEAFF.

V gene TRBV27 combines with J gene TRBJ2-7; D is unclear. The germline gives CDR1 MNHEY, CDR2 SMNVEV (reference sequence). This CDR3 comprises 14 residues. Trimming left V 0 bases short and J 0 bases short, with 6 bases between. The CDR3 region has the DNA TGTGCCAGCAGTTTATCGATGAGCTCCTACGAGCAGTACTTC. Its protein product is CASSLSMSSYEQYF.

The V and J genes are TRBV4-1 and TRBJ2-3; 10 bases line up with TRBD2. This CDR3 region has 21 residues. Germline values: CDR1 MGHRA, CDR2 YSYEKL. V was clipped by 3 bases and J by 6 bases; unmatched bases: 24. DNA for the CDR3: TGCGCCAGCAGCCAGAAACCGCCGCCCGGGAGAAGCGGGAGGGCCGTGGATACGCAGTATTTT. Protein: CASSQKPPPGRSGRAVDTQYF.

This chain connects TRBV11-3 to TRBJ2-1; D gene uncertain. With 1 base removed from V and 7 bases from J, the gap between germline ends came to 11 bases. The V gene's germline CDR1 is SGHNT and CDR2 YENEEA. The CDR3 sequence is 14 residues long. The CDR3 sequence: CASSLGVPENEQFF. The CDR3 DNA reads TGTGCCAGCAGCTTAGGAGTTCCTGAGAATGAGCAGTTCTTC.

The chain couples TRBV5-8 to TRBJ1-5; D uncertain. Per germline, CDR1 SGHTS and CDR2 YDEGEE. Deletions cut 1 base from V and 6 bases from J, with 11 bases between. There are 14 residues in the CDR3. The CDR3 DNA reads as TGTGCCAGCAGCTTGCTATCGGAGGGTCAGCCCCAGCATTTT. Its translation is CASSLLSEGQPQHF.